This note documents a single TCR beta chain sequence. This clonotype was recorded many times. Its antigen has not been determined. No qualities accompany the bases; no much larger clone lies one base away. Receptor amplification or capture employed UMI-ligation and nested PCR. Using T4 RNA ligase 1, a single-stranded oligonucleotide bearing the Illumina SP2 sequence plus a UMI was ligated onto the 3' end of the cDNA. PCR1 was run for approximately 4 cycles (98 degrees C for 15 s, 69 degrees C for 30 s, 72 degrees C for 40 s), and an equimolar mix of RC1.1 and RC1.2, covering TRBC1 and TRBC2, was used as the beta primer. Starting at PCR2, the TCR alpha and beta chains were handled separately, and sample indices and Illumina adaptors were added. The UMI was composed of 12 random nucleotides, arranged as two hexamers separated by a spacer, and was positioned after an 8-base spacer. Sequencing was done on an Illumina MiSeq using v2 2x251 paired-end chemistry, usually with approximately 11 samples per run. To increase diversity, roughly 4.5-8% PhiX DNA was added to each sequencing library. The study's own analysis went as follows. Raw reads were converted to FASTQ with bcl2fastq and were demultiplexed by dual indices with Demultiplexor. V and J genes were assigned by Decombinator through tag matching, with a single base-pair mismatch permitted. Collapsinator used UMIs to correct both sequencing errors and frequency errors arising from PCR heterogeneity. Decombinator identifiers were converted to nucleotide sequence by CDR3Translator, the sequences were translated to amino acids, and CDR3 was extracted using C- and N-terminal motifs. A cluster of KT2 sequences that shared one unique molecular identifier was counted as a single distinct KT2 TCR. The public reads were quality trimmed at Q25 with fastp and then assembled into clones with MiXCR by TCRdb, keeping productive beta chains. For every CDR3 protein sequence, its rows merge into one entry that carries the most common genes and DNA. TCRdb, rather than the study authors, made the V and J calls. The sample table contains 40,000 to 55,000 distinct CDR3 sequences; only one count was recorded for under 14% of them. About 9.4% of the sample is in the top ten clones.

The entry originates in a study of quantifying T cell responses using KT2 cells (dated by TCRdb to the late 2010s). Broadly, across the study: RNA was DNase-treated and reverse transcribed with TCR alpha and beta constant-region primers, mostly using SuperScript III. Under optimum conditions, the efficiency of the T4 ligation step was estimated to be more than 8%. To avoid over-amplification, PCR2 was carried out as a SYBR Green qPCR and halted once a predetermined fluorescence threshold was reached.

To test the sensitivity and accuracy of the pipeline, known numbers of KT2, a T cell clone whose TCR had already been sequenced, were spiked into unfractionated PBMC. A range of KT2-to-PBMC ratios was produced by mixing KT2 cells with a fixed number of PBMC. The germline V and J ends show losses of 7 bases and 3 bases respectively, and no gene match explains 5 bases of the junction. CDR1 is given as SQVTM and CDR2 as ANQGSEA, both from the germline V gene. The CDR3 measures 12 amino acids from cysteine to phenylalanine. The DNA shown is the 36-base CDR3, in frame from base 1. The study at large found these results: This TCR sequencing study did not compare the pipeline side by side with other TCR sequencing techniques. At very high KT2 spike-in numbers, detection of KT2 sequences reached saturation. Counts of KT2 alpha and beta sequences scaled linearly with input KT2 cell number over several orders of magnitude. KT2 sequences were detected down to the lowest spike-in tested, which was about one KT2 cell per 100,000 PBMC.

The source material was PBMCs spiked with cells of the T cell clone KT2. This sequence uses TRBV29-1 and TRBJ1-1, and TRBD1 aligns with 7 junction nucleotides. The TCR sequence derives from a human donor. For the CDR3, the sequence is CSGTGEHTEAFF. The DNA is as follows: TGCAGCGGTACAGGGGAACACACTGAAGCTTTCTTT.